These 13 T cell receptor beta chains were all obtained from the same sample, sequenced in a study of metastatic and nonmetastatic thyroid tumors. Thyroid surgery was preceded by no treatment in any patient. TCRdb reanalyzed the PCR reads with MiXCR. Among 35,000 to 50,000 clones listed, 19% were seen once. Material for sequencing was blood. The source of these receptors is a female donor with papillary thyroid cancer or a benign thyroid nodule (not recorded which). Some clones in this sample may be carry-over from other donors' samples.

The J gene is TRBJ1-2, the V gene TRBV19, with D perhaps matching TRBD1 (5 bases). Germline CDR1 LNHDA, CDR2 SQIVND (reference sequence). Trimming removed 1 base at V and 7 bases at J, with 10 bases between. The CDR3 loop spans 13 amino acids. This CDR3 reads CASSIGTGAGYTF. In DNA form, the CDR3 reads TGTGCCAGTAGTATAGGAACAGGAGCTGGCTACACCTTC.

The chain uses TRBV28 and TRBJ2-2; D uncertain. CDR1 is MDHEN and CDR2 is SYDVKM in the germline V gene. The CDR3 contains 15 residues. V was trimmed by 10 bases and J by 11 bases, leaving 26 bases between them. This CDR3 is CATGLTVQRTCELFF. The DNA of the CDR3 is TGTGCCACGGGCTTGACGGTTCAGAGGACCTGTGAGCTGTTTTTT.

At least ten counts were recorded for this clone. This rearrangement joins TRBV7-2 to TRBJ1-6, with D hard to call. Germline V gene sequence: CDR1 SGHTA, CDR2 FQGNSA. The CDR3 length is 14 residues. V was clipped by 1 base and J by 7 bases, with 8 bases between them. The DNA for the CDR3 is TGTGCCAGCAGCTTAGGACGGATAAATTCACCCCTCCACTTT. Encoded protein: CASSLGRINSPLHF.

The chain uses TRBV7-3 and TRBJ2-2; 10 nucleotides agree with TRBD1. V lost 2 bases to trimming and J lost 6 bases; unmatched junction nucleotides: 9. The CDR3 length is 17 residues. Germline lookup yields CDR1 SGHTA and CDR2 FQGTGA. The CDR3 DNA reads as TGTGCCAGCAGCTTAGGCGGGACAGGGGTATTTGCCGGGGAGCTGTTTTTT. Residues: CASSLGGTGVFAGELFF.

This clone was observed many times. The gene calls are TRBV5-4 and TRBJ2-3; D is unclear. V was clipped by 3 bases and J by 4 bases, with 6 bases between them. The length of the CDR3 is 12 residues. Germline assignment: CDR1 SGHNT and CDR2 YYREEE (reference sequence). The CDR3 protein is CASSSNSDTQYF. CDR3 DNA sequence: TGTGCCAGCAGCTCAAACTCAGATACGCAGTATTTT. Based on the CDR3 plus reference TRBV5-4 and TRBJ2-3, the full variable domain is ETGVTQSPTHLIKTRGQQVTLRCSSQSGHNTVSWYQQALGQGPQFIFQYYREEENGRGNFPPRFSGLQFPNYSSELNVNALELDDSALYLCASSSNSDTQYFGPGTRLTVL.

There are many counts of this clone. The chain combines TRBV20-1 with TRBJ2-6; maybe TRBD1 (5 bases). The CDR3 has 16 amino acids. Germline lookup yields CDR1 DFQATT and CDR2 SNEGSKA (reference sequence). V was trimmed by 1 base and J by 0 bases, leaving 10 bases between them. The CDR3 DNA reads as TGCAGTGCTAGAGGGGGCGGTTTCTCTGGGGCCAACGTCCTGACTTTC. Its translation is CSARGGGFSGANVLTF.

By proportion, this clone is medium-sized. The chain couples TRBV28 to TRBJ1-2; a weak D match, TRBD1 (5 bases). Germline V CDR1 and CDR2: MDHEN, SYDVKM. Deletions cut 5 bases from V and 4 bases from J, with 11 bases between. The CDR3 is 13 amino acids. The CDR3 DNA reads TGTGCCAGCAGTACCGGAGGGGCCTATGGCTACACCTTC. It codes for CASSTGGAYGYTF.

This chain links TRBV11-2 with TRBJ2-3; TRBD2 matches 10 bases. V was clipped by 5 bases and J by 2 bases; unmatched bases: 10. Germline CDR1 is SGHAT and CDR2 is FQNNGV. CDR3 length: 17 residues. In DNA, the CDR3 is TGTGCCAGCAGCACAACCCGCCTAGCGGGGGTCACAGATACGCAGTATTTT. Amino acid sequence: CASSTTRLAGVTDTQYF.

With respect to this clone: Germline is not matched at one junction end, which may reflect a read error. The rearrangement joins TRBV28 to TRBJ2-2; 8 bases agree with TRBD2. Germline V CDR1 and CDR2: MDHEN, SYDVKM. The CDR3 consists of 17 residues. The CDR3 loop is CASSLSIGRANTGELFF. CDR3 nucleotide sequence: TGTGCGAGCAGTTTATCTATCGGGAGGGCGAACACCGGGGAGCTGTTTTTT.

This clone appeared many times. This chain links TRBV7-8 with TRBJ2-7; 10 nucleotides line up with TRBD1. The CDR3 extends over 15 amino acids. CDR1 is SGHVS and CDR2 is FQNEAQ in the germline V gene. V shed 5 bases, J shed 7 bases, and the junction held 11 bases outside the gene matches. The CDR3 DNA follows: TGTGCCAGCAGCCCGACAGGGGGCATTTTCGGAGAGCAGTACTTC. Translated, it gives CASSPTGGIFGEQYF.

This clone was seen many times. The rearrangement joins TRBV4-2 to TRBJ2-3, with D unclear. Deletions cut 0 bases from V and 4 bases from J, with 17 bases between. Germline V gives CDR1 LGHNA, CDR2 YNFKEQ. This CDR3 comprises 17 residues. The CDR3 protein is CASSQDHAATTADTQYF. The CDR3 nucleotides are TGTGCCAGCAGCCAAGATCATGCGGCCACTACAGCAGATACGCAGTATTTT.

This clone came up many times. The gene calls are TRBV24-1 and TRBJ2-5; D is possibly TRBD2 (5 bases). The length of the CDR3 is 13 residues. Looked up from germline, CDR1 is KGHDR and CDR2 is SFDVKD. Trimming shortened V by 7 bases and J by 2 bases, and 10 bases separated the two germline ends. CDR3 amino acids: CATRHREQETQYF. In nucleotides, the CDR3 is TGTGCCACCAGACACCGGGAACAAGAGACCCAGTACTTC.

This clone was seen a handful of times. The chain couples TRBV15 to TRBJ1-1; D possibly corresponds to TRBD1 (5 bases). With 0 bases removed from V and 3 bases from J, the gap between germline ends came to 8 bases. The germline CDR1 and CDR2 sequences are LNHNV and YYDKDF (reference sequence). CDR3 length equals 14 residues. DNA for the CDR3: TGTGCCACCAGCAGAGACAGGGTGGACACTGAAGCTTTCTTT. This sequence encodes CATSRDRVDTEAFF.